Sequencing of this T cell receptor (beta chain) was carried out in a study of yellow fever vaccine responses in identical twins. General observations from the study: Reportedly, the response of twins' T cells to the vaccine seemed partly convergent, partly personalized.

TCRdb analysed the RT-PCR reads with MiXCR anew, one entry per CDR3 protein. The sample has a few thousand distinct CDR3 sequences, 60% to 80% seen once. In the case of this clonotype: Its antigen is undetermined. Mismatch with germline at one junction end may stem from a read error.

Germline CDR1 LNHNV, CDR2 YYDKDF (reference sequence). The length of the CDR3 is 17 residues. The sequencing here drew on T cells from blood (PBMCs), unsorted or a sorted subset (not recorded which), taken before or after yellow fever vaccination (not recorded which). This chain connects TRBV15 to TRBJ2-1; maybe TRBD1 (5 bases). The source is a woman between 18 and 29 years old who received the yellow fever vaccine. CDR3 protein: CATSRESWSQDYNEQFF. CDR3 DNA sequence: TGTGCCACCAGCCGAGAGTCCTGGTCACAGGATTACAATGAGCAGTTCTTC.